Each of the 10 T cell receptor beta chains below was sequenced from the same sample in a study of cytomegalovirus exposure and HLA in healthy donors. Researchers ran the PCR with 60 Vbeta and 13 Jbeta primers. Libraries were prepared by immunoSEQ multiplex PCR; TCRdb keeps only in-frame clonotypes and omits some of them. The sample has fewer than 200,000 clones; about two thirds are singletons. Sequencing input: PBMCs. The receptor set was obtained from a woman younger than 45 in good health and CMV-seronegative.

This clone turned up a few times. The genes are TRBV7-9 and TRBJ1-2, with 8 bases identical to TRBD1. Germline CDR1 is SEHNR and CDR2 is FQNEAQ (reference sequence). J lost 7 bases, V lost 5 bases, and 9 bases had no gene match. The CDR3 has 14 residues. The CDR3 here is CASSRSDRDGGYTF. CDR3 coding DNA: TGTGCCAGCAGCCGTTCGGACAGGGACGGTGGCTACACCTTC.

The chain links TRBV5-1 to TRBJ1-3, with D unclear. V gave up 3 bases and J gave up 2 bases, with 15 bases separating them. CDR1 is SGHRS and CDR2 is YFSETQ in the germline V gene. There are 16 residues in the CDR3. The CDR3 loop is CASSSGSGATGNTIYF. DNA of the CDR3: TGCGCCAGCAGCTCGGGGAGCGGAGCAACTGGAAACACCATATATTTT.

V usage is TRBV9 and J usage is TRBJ1-5; maybe TRBD1 (6 bases). CDR3 size: 13 residues. Trimming cost V 3 bases and J 6 bases, with 10 bases left between them. Per the germline V gene, CDR1 is SGDLS and CDR2 is YYNGEE. The CDR3 region has the DNA TGTGCCAGCAGCGGCGGGGGCGGTCAGCCCCAGCATTTT. Translated: CASSGGGGQPQHF.

This clone was counted once. The genes are TRBV28 and TRBJ2-7, with D possibly being TRBD2 (6 bases). Germline CDR1 and CDR2: MDHEN and SYDVKM. The length of the CDR3 is 18 residues. Trimming removed 1 base from V and 5 bases from J, with 24 bases in between. For the CDR3, the DNA is TGTGCCAGCAGTTTATCTCCGATTCAGGCGGGACCTTCAAACGAGCAGTACTTC. Amino acid sequence: CASSLSPIQAGPSNEQYF.

This sequence joins TRBV7-2 and TRBJ2-1; 8 bases line up with TRBD2. Per the germline V gene, CDR1 is SGHTA and CDR2 is FQGNSA. The CDR3 contains 15 residues. Trimming took 5 bases from V and 6 from J; bases not matched to a gene: 9. CDR3 sequence (DNA): TGTGCCAGCAGCCCCGGTGGCGGGAGGCCCAATGAGCAGTTCTTC. As protein: CASSPGGGRPNEQFF.

This clone has only a few counts. The rearrangement links TRBV7-2 to TRBJ1-4; no definite D call. There are 14 residues in the CDR3. Trimming left V 3 bases short and J 8 bases short, with 13 bases between. Germline CDR1 SGHTA, CDR2 FQGNSA. For the CDR3, the DNA is TGTGCCAGCAGCTTGGATGGAGGGAGGGAAAAACTGTTTTTT. Amino acid sequence: CASSLDGGREKLFF.

CDR3 in amino acids: CSAIRETQYF. The CDR3 DNA follows: TGCAGTGCTATTCGGGAGACCCAGTACTTC. The chain recombines TRBV20-1 with TRBJ2-5; D unclear. V gave up 4 bases and J gave up 5 bases, with 5 bases separating them. Looked up from germline, CDR1 is DFQATT and CDR2 is SNEGSKA (reference sequence). The CDR3 has 10 amino acids.

This clone was observed a single time. The rearrangement uses TRBV7-9 and TRBJ1-2, with 8 bases matching TRBD1. The CDR3 runs 15 residues. After removal of 5 bases from V and 1 base from J, the junction contained 6 bases not matched to a gene. Germline CDR1 reads SEHNR; CDR2 reads FQNEAQ (reference sequence). The CDR3 spells CASSPRDRINYGYTF. CDR3 sequence (DNA): TGTGCCAGCAGCCCGAGGGACAGGATTAACTATGGCTACACCTTC.

The V and J genes are TRBV7-9 and TRBJ2-1; TRBD1 agrees at 9 bases. Germline V gene sequence: CDR1 SEHNR, CDR2 FQNEAQ (reference sequence). The CDR3 totals 15 residues. The V segment lost 5 bases and the J segment 7 bases; nucleotides outside the gene matches: 9. CDR3 residues: CASSPGTGRYNEQFF. CDR3 DNA: TGTGCCAGCAGCCCAGGGACAGGGAGGTATAATGAGCAGTTCTTC. Filled out from reference TRBV7-9 and TRBJ2-1, the complete variable domain reads DTGVSQNPRHKITKRGQNVTFRCDPISEHNRLYWYRQTLGQGPEFLTYFQNEAQLEKSRLLSDRFSAERPKGSFSTLEIQRTEQGDSAMYLCASSPGTGRYNEQFFGPGTRLTVL.

The genes are TRBV7-3 and TRBJ2-7, with a tentative D call TRBD1 (5 bases). The CDR3 extends over 13 amino acids. The V end was cut by 5 bases, the J end by 0 bases, with 8 bases between. Germline CDR1 SGHTA, CDR2 FQGTGA. The CDR3 coding sequence is TGTGCCAGCAGCCCCGGACACTCCTACGAGCAGTACTTC. Translation: CASSPGHSYEQYF.